Listed below are T cell receptor beta chains from one sample, sequenced in a study of PD-L1 blockade in urothelial cancer. The data were produced by immunoSEQ multiplex PCR, yet TCRdb's version contains in-frame clones alone and is incomplete. The table records approximately 91,000 clones, approximately 82% of them present only once. The source was PBMCs, collected around atezolizumab (anti-PD-L1) treatment. The receptor source for this set is a man aged 70-80 years with urothelial cancer. Both conserved end residues are trimmed from each CDR3.

>TRBV19
ASSIILVGGTQY
>TRBV19
ASSIEWTSGNYEQY
>TRBV19
ASRQGTEAF
>TRBV6-5
ASSYSPGQSNEQF
>TRBV18
ASSPPAIAPYNEQF
>TRBV15
ATSRDTGSYGYT
>TRBV18
ASSPGLAGGPYNEQF
>TRBV19
ASSKLASVTQY
>TRBV19
ASSFGSSTTNEKLF
>TRBV20-1
SAGTSGPQF
>TRBV7-6
ASSYNTNNYGYT
>TRBV19
ASSARTSGGPRTYEQY
>TRBV5-4
ASSGKEEEGYT
>TRBV5-1
ASGLLAGVNEQY
>TRBV6-1
ASSELGGGSGANVLT
>TRBV4-2
ASSQDRRGTEAF
>TRBV7-9
ASRLDTQETQY
>TRBV7-2
ASSLSTDPYEQY
>TRBV19
ASSIDSGSTDTQY
>TRBV9
ASSPGGGETQY
>TRBV9
ASGTGMNTEAF
>TRBV7-8
ASSLDGGQGETQY
>TRBV19
ASRVWIRGDEQF
>TRBV5-1
ASSLTGGSYNEQF
>TRBV21-1
ASPEGPGSSYEQY
>TRBV4-2
ASSQDYNGRDEQY
>TRBV19
ATSWKRGTEAF
>TRBV11-3
ASSPPSGTGQETQY
>TRBV6-5
ASSYGEQGAPLH
>TRBV5-1
ASSLGAQGPGANVLT
>TRBV4-2
ASSQGTSGREQETQY
>TRBV19
ASRDPARGEQY
>TRBV6-4
ASTLSLPSPDTQY
>TRBV5-1
ASSLGQQETQY
>TRBV29-1
SPKVGRGRETQY
>TRBV11-3
ASSRTSGGSYNEQF
>TRBV12-5
ASGLQTGNTEAF
>TRBV11-1
ASSASQGGELF
>TRBV2
ASSERVYEQY
>TRBV5-1
ASSLWGHNSPLH
>TRBV11-3
ASSLEAGGTFAYEQY
>TRBV5-1
ASSRAGQGSEQY
>TRBV9
ASSVGGGEETQY
>TRBV29-1
SVEGVEGVSTDTQY
>TRBV27
ASSFDRAYNEQF
>TRBV5-1
ASSPGSGINQPQH
>TRBV7-3
ASSLGTGTYEQY
>TRBV5-4
ASSLVGGLDQETQY
>TRBV27
ASSPKGTELFYEQY
>TRBV19
ASSIGGGVVAKNIQY
>TRBV7-2
ASSLDPGNEQF